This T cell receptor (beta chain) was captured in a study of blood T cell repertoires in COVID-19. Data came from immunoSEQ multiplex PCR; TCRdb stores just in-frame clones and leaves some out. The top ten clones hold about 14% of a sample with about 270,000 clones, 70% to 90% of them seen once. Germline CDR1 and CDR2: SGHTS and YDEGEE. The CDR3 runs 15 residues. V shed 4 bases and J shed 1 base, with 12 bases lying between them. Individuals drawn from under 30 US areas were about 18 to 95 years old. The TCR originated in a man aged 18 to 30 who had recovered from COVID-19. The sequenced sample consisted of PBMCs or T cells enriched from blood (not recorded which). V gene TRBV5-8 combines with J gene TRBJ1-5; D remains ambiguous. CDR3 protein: CASSIHTGSNQPQHF. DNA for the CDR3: TGTGCCAGCAGCATCCACACGGGGAGCAATCAGCCCCAGCATTTT.